The T cell receptor beta chain described here comes from a study of blood T cell repertoires in COVID-19. Here immunoSEQ multiplex PCR was the method, and the copy in TCRdb shows in-frame clones only, minus some. The sample yields 250,000 to 300,000 clones, roughly 85% seen once. V lost 0 bases and J lost 7, with 6 bases in between. Germline values: CDR1 LGHDT, CDR2 YNNKEL (reference sequence). CDR3 length: 12 residues. The TCR originated in a man aged 45 to 65 with active or convalescent COVID-19. The chain has TRBV3-1 (or the pseudogene TRBV3-2) and TRBJ1-2; D unresolved. Sequenced sample: peripheral blood. The CDR3 sequence is CASSQDRGGYTF. Written as DNA, the CDR3 is TGTGCCAGCAGCCAAGATCGAGGTGGCTACACCTTC.